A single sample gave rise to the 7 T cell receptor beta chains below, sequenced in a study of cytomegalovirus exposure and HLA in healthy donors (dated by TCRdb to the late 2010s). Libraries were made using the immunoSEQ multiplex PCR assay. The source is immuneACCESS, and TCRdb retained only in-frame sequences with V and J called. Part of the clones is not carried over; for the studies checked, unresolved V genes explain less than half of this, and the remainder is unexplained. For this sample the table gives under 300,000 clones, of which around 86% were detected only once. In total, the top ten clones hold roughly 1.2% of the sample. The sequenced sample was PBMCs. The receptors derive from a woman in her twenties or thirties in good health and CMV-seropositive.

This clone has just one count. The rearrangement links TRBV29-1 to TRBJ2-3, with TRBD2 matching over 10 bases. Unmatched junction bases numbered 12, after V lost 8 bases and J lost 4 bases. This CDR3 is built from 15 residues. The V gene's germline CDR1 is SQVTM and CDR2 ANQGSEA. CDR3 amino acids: CSTTALAGGPDTQYF. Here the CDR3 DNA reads TGCAGCACTACGGCGTTAGCGGGAGGACCAGATACGCAGTATTTT.

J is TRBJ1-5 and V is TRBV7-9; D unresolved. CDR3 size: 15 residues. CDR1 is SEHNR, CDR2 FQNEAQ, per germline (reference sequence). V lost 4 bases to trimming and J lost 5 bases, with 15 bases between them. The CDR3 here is CASSSPERGDQPQHF. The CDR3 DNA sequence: TGTGCCAGCAGCTCCCCAGAGCGGGGAGATCAGCCCCAGCATTTT.

Written as DNA, the CDR3 is TGTGCCAGCAGCTCCCTGACAGGGGGGTTGAGAGAGACCCAGTACTTC. This translates into CASSSLTGGLRETQYF. The chain combines TRBV11-3 with TRBJ2-5; TRBD1 matches 9 bases. The CDR3 runs 16 residues. Germline values: CDR1 SGHNT, CDR2 YENEEA. V dropped 4 bases and J dropped 4; count of bases not matched to a gene: 10.

The CDR3 spells CASSQARTGAPVGTEAFF. Written as DNA, the CDR3 is TGCGCCAGCAGCCAAGCCCGAACAGGGGCTCCGGTAGGCACTGAAGCTTTCTTT. The chain joins TRBV4-1 to TRBJ1-1; 7 bases line up with TRBD1. V was clipped by 1 base and J by 4 bases; unmatched bases: 15. Germline-derived CDR1 and CDR2 are MGHRA and YSYEKL. The CDR3 is made up of 18 amino acids.

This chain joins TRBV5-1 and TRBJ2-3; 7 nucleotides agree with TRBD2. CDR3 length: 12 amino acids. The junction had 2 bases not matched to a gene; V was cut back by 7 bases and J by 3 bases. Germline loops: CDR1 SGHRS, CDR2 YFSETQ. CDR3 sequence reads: CASAGGTDTQYF. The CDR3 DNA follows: TGCGCCAGCGCCGGGGGGACAGATACGCAGTATTTT.

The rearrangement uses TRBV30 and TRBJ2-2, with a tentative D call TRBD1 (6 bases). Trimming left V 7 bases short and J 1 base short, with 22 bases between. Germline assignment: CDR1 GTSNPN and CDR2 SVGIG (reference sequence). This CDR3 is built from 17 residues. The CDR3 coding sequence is TGTGCCTTCGAAGGAAGTCACAGGGTTGGGAACACCGGGGAGCTGTTTTTT. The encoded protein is CAFEGSHRVGNTGELFF.

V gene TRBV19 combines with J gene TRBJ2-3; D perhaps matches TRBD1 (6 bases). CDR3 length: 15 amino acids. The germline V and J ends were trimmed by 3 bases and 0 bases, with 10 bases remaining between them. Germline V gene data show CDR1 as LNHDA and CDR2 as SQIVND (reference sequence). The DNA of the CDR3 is TGTGCCAGTAGTATCCAGGGGTCAAGCACAGATACGCAGTATTTT. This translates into CASSIQGSSTDTQYF. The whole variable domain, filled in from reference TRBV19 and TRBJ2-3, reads DGGITQSPKYLFRKEGQNVTLSCEQNLNHDAMYWYRQDPGQGLRLIYYSQIVNDFQKGDIAEGYSVSREKKESFPLTVTSAQKNPTAFYLCASSIQGSSTDTQYFGPGTRLTVL.